A single sample gave rise to the 10 T cell receptor beta chains below, sequenced in a study of shared clonotypes between healthy human individuals. Terminally differentiated effector memory CD45RA+ cells were excluded by CCR7 positive selection of CD45RO-negative cells. This table comes from immunoSEQ multiplex PCR, and its TCRdb copy is limited to in-frame clones, with some not included. In the table there are roughly 2.1 million clones, about 93% of which are singletons. Sequencing was carried out using naive CD8+ T cells from PBMCs. The receptors originated from a man younger than 30 in good health. Some clones in this sample may be carry-over from other donors' samples.

This chain links TRBV29-1 with TRBJ2-7, with D unresolved. The ends were cut back, 4 bases at V and 5 bases at J, with 12 bases in the middle. Looked up from germline, CDR1 is SQVTM and CDR2 is ANQGSEA. The CDR3 is 12 residues long. The CDR3 DNA is TGCAGCGTTGTTTGGCAGTCCAACGAGCAGTACTTC. It yields the protein CSVVWQSNEQYF.

Comments on this clone: At the DNA level, this CDR3 is encoded by other sequences in the same sample as well. V gene TRBV7-9 combines with J gene TRBJ2-1, with 11 bases matching TRBD2. In germline, CDR1 is SEHNR, CDR2 FQNEAQ (reference sequence). J was trimmed by 7 bases and V by 5 bases; bases with no gene match: 4. The CDR3 runs 14 residues. CDR3 protein: CASSTSGSRNEQFF. The CDR3 region has the DNA TGTGCCAGCAGCACTAGCGGGAGTAGGAATGAGCAGTTCTTC.

The gene calls are TRBV7-9 and TRBJ1-5, with D perhaps TRBD1 (5 bases). The CDR3 totals 16 residues. CDR1 and CDR2 from the germline V gene are SEHNR and FQNEAQ (reference sequence). V was trimmed by 0 bases and J by 3 bases, leaving 12 bases between them. This CDR3 reads CASSLAGDFLNQPQHF. The CDR3 DNA sequence: TGTGCCAGCAGCTTAGCAGGGGACTTTCTCAATCAGCCCCAGCATTTT.

The chain is built from TRBV20-1 and TRBJ1-2, with unresolved D. The germline CDR1 and CDR2 sequences are DFQATT and SNEGSKA (reference sequence). Trimming cost V 2 bases and J 4 bases, with 5 bases left between them. The length of the CDR3 is 11 residues. The CDR3 DNA sequence: TGCAGTGCTAGATACGGCTATGGCTACACCTTC. Its protein product is CSARYGYGYTF.

The J gene is TRBJ1-5, the V gene TRBV10-3; D not certain. Germline lookup yields CDR1 ENHRY and CDR2 SYGVKD. Trimming cost V 0 bases and J 7 bases, with 10 bases left between them. The CDR3 is made up of 14 amino acids. The CDR3 DNA sequence: TGTGCCATCAGTGAGTCTCGGGTAGGGCAGCCCCAGCATTTT. Protein: CAISESRVGQPQHF.

The chain combines TRBV9 with TRBJ2-7; D possibly corresponds to TRBD2 (5 bases). The CDR3 sequence is 12 residues long. Germline assignment: CDR1 SGDLS and CDR2 YYNGEE. Trimming removed 3 bases from V and 7 bases from J, with 11 bases in between. The CDR3, as DNA: TGTGCCAGCAGCGCTGAGGGTGCGGAGCAGTACTTC. It yields the protein CASSAEGAEQYF.

This clone was picked up one time. CDR3 in DNA: TGTGCCATCAGTGGCCTTGGAGAAGCCGGGGAGCTGTTTTTT. Amino acids: CAISGLGEAGELFF. This chain uses TRBV10-3 with TRBJ2-2; D remains ambiguous. CDR1 is ENHRY and CDR2 is SYGVKD in the germline V gene. The length of the CDR3 is 14 residues. V was cut by 4 bases and J by 6 bases, with 12 bases left in between.

J is TRBJ1-4 and V is TRBV28; the match to TRBD1 covers 8 bases. There are 16 residues in the CDR3. The ends lost 2 bases at V and 3 bases at J; junction bases unmatched: 5. The germline CDR1 and CDR2 sequences are MDHEN and SYDVKM. CDR3 nucleotides: TGTGCCAGCAGTTTAGGTCAGGGGGCGTCTAATGAAAAACTGTTTTTT. Protein: CASSLGQGASNEKLFF. Complete variable domain (other parts from reference TRBV28 and TRBJ1-4): DVKVTQSSRYLVKRTGEKVFLECVQDMDHENMFWYRQDPGLGLRLIYFSYDVKMKEKGDIPEGYSVSREKKERFSLILESASTNQTSMYLCASSLGQGASNEKLFFGSGTQLSVL.

V is TRBV13 and J is TRBJ2-7; D call uncertain. Trimming took off 0 bases at V and 6 bases at J, with 3 bases between the two ends. This CDR3 comprises 11 residues. CDR1 and CDR2 (germline): PRHDT, FYEKMQ (reference sequence). CDR3 in DNA: TGTGCCAGCAGCTTAGGCCCCGAGCAGTACTTC. It is translated as CASSLGPEQYF.

The chain carries TRBV4-1 and TRBJ2-7; no firm D call. The CDR3 length is 13 residues. The germline gives CDR1 MGHRA, CDR2 YSYEKL. Trimming left V 0 bases short and J 7 bases short, with 10 bases between. The CDR3 region is CASSQDWTEEQYF. As DNA, the CDR3 is TGCGCCAGCAGCCAAGATTGGACGGAAGAGCAGTACTTC.